These 26 T cell receptor beta chains were all obtained from the same sample, sequenced in a study of cytomegalovirus exposure and HLA in healthy donors. Profiling relied on immunoSEQ multiplex PCR, and the TCRdb table lists in-frame clones only, not all of them. Counted here are about 150,000 clones, roughly 92% occurring once; the ten biggest clones make up approximately 0.7%. Input material: PBMCs. Every receptor here comes from a man aged 18 to 30 in good health and CMV-seronegative.

This clone appeared once. V is TRBV18 and J is TRBJ2-5; TRBD1 matches at 7 bases. The V gene's germline CDR1 is KGHSH and CDR2 LQKENI. CDR3 length: 14 amino acids. V dropped 7 bases and J dropped 0; count of bases not matched to a gene: 5. The CDR3 DNA reads TGTGCCAGCTTGACAGGGAACGACCAAGAGACCCAGTACTTC. It encodes CASLTGNDQETQYF.

V usage is TRBV9 and J usage is TRBJ2-2, with a weak D call TRBD2 (6 bases). In germline, CDR1 is SGDLS, CDR2 YYNGEE. With 3 bases removed from V and 5 bases from J, the gap between germline ends came to 11 bases. CDR3 length: 14 amino acids. CDR3 residues: CASSALAETGELFF. The DNA of the CDR3 is TGTGCCAGCAGCGCCTTAGCGGAAACCGGGGAGCTGTTTTTT. The complete variable domain, with remaining parts taken from reference TRBV9 and TRBJ2-2, reads DSGVTQTPKHLITATGQRVTLRCSPRSGDLSVYWYQQSLDQGLQFLIQYYNGEERAKGNILERFSAQQFPDLHSELNLSSLELGDSALYFCASSALAETGELFFGEGSRLTVL.

V usage is TRBV6-5 and J usage is TRBJ1-3; 7 positions match TRBD1. The CDR3 is 15 residues long. Germline V CDR1 and CDR2: MNHEY, SVGAGI. After removal of 2 bases from V and 0 bases from J, the junction contained 1 base not matched to a gene. CDR3 amino acids: CASSYQGVSGNTIYF. The DNA of the CDR3 is TGTGCCAGCAGTTACCAGGGGGTCTCTGGAAACACCATATATTTT.

The CDR3 bases are TGTGCCAGCAGCAGCGGGAGAGTACAAGGCGGGGACAATGAGCAGTTCTTC. Protein product: CASSSGRVQGGDNEQFF. This chain joins TRBV14 and TRBJ2-1, with 8 bases that match TRBD2. The trim removed 5 bases at V and 5 bases at J, leaving 14 bases unmatched. This CDR3 is 17 amino acids long. The germline V gene encodes CDR1 SGHDN and CDR2 FVKESK.

The chain joins TRBV7-9 to TRBJ2-4; D may be TRBD1 (5 bases). This CDR3 comprises 16 residues. V shed 3 bases and J shed 0 bases, with 12 bases lying between them. The germline CDR1 and CDR2 sequences are SEHNR and FQNEAQ (reference sequence). The CDR3 sequence: CASSLNQGLAKNIQYF. As DNA, the CDR3 is TGTGCCAGCAGCTTGAATCAGGGTCTAGCCAAAAACATTCAGTACTTC. Together with reference TRBV7-9 and TRBJ2-4, the CDR3 gives the full variable domain: DTGVSQNPRHKITKRGQNVTFRCDPISEHNRLYWYRQTLGQGPEFLTYFQNEAQLEKSRLLSDRFSAERPKGSFSTLEIQRTEQGDSAMYLCASSLNQGLAKNIQYFGAGTRLSVL.

This clone was observed a few times. The CDR3, as DNA: TGTGCCAGCAGCTTGGGAATTACCGGGACAGTCTACGAGCAGTACTTC. Amino acids: CASSLGITGTVYEQYF. V usage is TRBV5-4 and J usage is TRBJ2-7; 7 nucleotides agree with TRBD1. Trimming removed 0 bases from V and 3 bases from J; junction bases left unmatched: 9. Germline V gene lookup returns CDR1 SGHNT and CDR2 YYREEE (reference sequence). This CDR3 is 16 amino acids long.

This rearrangement joins TRBV25-1 to TRBJ2-3; TRBD2 aligns across 8 bases. With V trimmed by 5 bases and J by 2 bases, 9 bases remained unmatched. Per germline, CDR1 MGHDK and CDR2 SYGVNS. This CDR3 spans 16 amino acids. The CDR3 DNA is TGTGCCAGCAGTCCCTTCCGGGGGGGACACACAGATACGCAGTATTTT. Amino acid sequence: CASSPFRGGHTDTQYF.

The genes are TRBV9 and TRBJ2-2; TRBD1 matches at 8 bases. The CDR3 runs 15 residues. Germline CDR1 and CDR2: SGDLS and YYNGEE. The junction had 4 bases not matched to a gene; V was cut back by 4 bases and J by 2 bases. CDR3 protein: CASSSGQGNTGELFF. The CDR3, as DNA: TGTGCCAGCAGCTCTGGACAGGGAAACACCGGGGAGCTGTTTTTT.

This clone was recorded only once. The chain couples TRBV7-2 to TRBJ2-1; D is unclear. Germline V gene sequence: CDR1 SGHTA, CDR2 FQGNSA. V lost 6 bases, J lost 3 bases, and 6 bases lay in between. This CDR3 spans 12 amino acids. The CDR3 loop is CASSSVYNEQFF. In DNA, the CDR3 is TGTGCCAGCAGTTCGGTCTACAATGAGCAGTTCTTC. The whole variable domain, filled in from reference TRBV7-2 and TRBJ2-1, reads GAGVSQSPSNKVTEKGKDVELRCDPISGHTALYWYRQSLGQGLEFLIYFQGNSAPDKSGLPSDRFSAERTGGSVSTLTIQRTQQEDSAVYLCASSSVYNEQFFGPGTRLTVL.

This sequence joins TRBV15 and TRBJ2-1; 7 bases line up with TRBD2. The V gene's germline CDR1 is LNHNV and CDR2 YYDKDF (reference sequence). V lost 5 bases and J lost 7; bases outside the gene matches: 5. The CDR3 totals 13 residues. The CDR3 reads CATSRGRENEQFF. Here the CDR3 DNA reads TGTGCCACCAGCCGGGGGAGGGAGAATGAGCAGTTCTTC. Variable domain in full (rest from reference TRBV15 and TRBJ2-1): DAMVIQNPRYQVTQFGKPVTLSCSQTLNHNVMYWYQQKSSQAPKLLFHYYDKDFNNEADTPDNFQSRRPNTSFCFLDIRSPGLGDTAMYLCATSRGRENEQFFGPGTRLTVL.

The CDR3 loop reads CAWSRGSYNEQFF. The DNA of the CDR3 is TGTGCCTGGAGTCGGGGTTCCTACAATGAGCAGTTCTTC. V and J are TRBV30 and TRBJ2-1; possible D gene TRBD2, 5 bases. V was trimmed by 2 bases and J by 1 base, leaving 6 bases between them. The CDR3 is 13 amino acids. Germline V gene lookup returns CDR1 GTSNPN and CDR2 SVGIG (reference sequence).

The chain is built from TRBV9 and TRBJ2-3; D ambiguous. V was shortened by 3 bases and J by 1 base, with 6 bases between the two germline ends. This CDR3 has 13 amino acids. The germline gives CDR1 SGDLS, CDR2 YYNGEE. The CDR3 protein is CASSDSGTDTQYF. The CDR3 region has the DNA TGTGCCAGCAGCGACTCGGGCACAGATACGCAGTATTTT.

The genes are TRBV7-2 and TRBJ1-3; tentative D call: TRBD1 (5 bases). This CDR3 is built from 16 residues. Germline V gene sequence: CDR1 SGHTA, CDR2 FQGNSA. Trimming shortened V by 1 base and J by 4 bases, and 14 bases separated the two germline ends. The CDR3 protein is CASSLVARAGGNTIYF. The CDR3, as DNA: TGTGCCAGCAGCTTAGTGGCCAGGGCGGGGGGAAACACCATATATTTT.

This clone appeared once. CDR3 in amino acids: CASSFLGTGIQETQYF. CDR3 bases: TGTGCCAGCAGCTTCCTAGGGACAGGGATACAAGAGACCCAGTACTTC. The gene calls are TRBV5-6 and TRBJ2-5; 9 bases are a match to TRBD1. The CDR3 spans 16 residues. V shed 2 bases and J 2 bases; nucleotides not matched to a gene: 7. Germline loops: CDR1 SGHDT, CDR2 YYEEEE.

This chain joins TRBV18 and TRBJ1-1; TRBD1 might be the D (5 bases). The CDR3 has 15 residues. V shed 3 bases and J shed 5 bases, with 16 bases lying between them. In germline, CDR1 is KGHSH, CDR2 LQKENI. The CDR3 here is CASSPTDTGKTEAFF. Written as DNA, the CDR3 is TGTGCCAGCTCACCTACGGACACGGGTAAGACTGAAGCTTTCTTT. Supplemented by reference TRBV18 and TRBJ1-1, the full variable domain reads NAGVMQNPRHLVRRRGQEARLRCSPMKGHSHVYWYRQLPEEGLKFMVYLQKENIIDESGMPKERFSAEFPKEGPSILRIQQVVRGDSAAYFCASSPTDTGKTEAFFGQGTRLTVV.

The chain recombines TRBV11-3 with TRBJ2-3; D uncertain. CDR1 is SGHNT, CDR2 YENEEA, per germline. V gave up 5 bases and J gave up 3 bases, with 3 bases separating them. This CDR3 spans 11 amino acids. The CDR3 spells CASSPTDTQYF. CDR3 nucleotide sequence: TGTGCCAGCAGCCCGACAGATACGCAGTATTTT.

The gene calls are TRBV9 and TRBJ2-3; 8 positions match TRBD1. Looked up from germline, CDR1 is SGDLS and CDR2 is YYNGEE. There are 17 residues in the CDR3. Germline trimming cut 3 bases from V and 4 bases from J; bases unmatched to any gene: 13. The DNA of the CDR3 is TGTGCCAGCAGCGCCCGACAGGGGAGCGTGGGCCCAGATACGCAGTATTTT. Translated, it gives CASSARQGSVGPDTQYF.

The rearrangement joins TRBV27 to TRBJ2-1; TRBD2 might be the D (5 bases). This CDR3 has 11 residues. V was clipped by 10 bases and J by 12 bases, with 16 bases between them. CDR1 and CDR2 from the germline V gene are MNHEY and SMNVEV (reference sequence). CDR3 in amino acids: CAKAGRFWQFF. CDR3 sequence (DNA): TGTGCCAAGGCGGGCCGTTTCTGGCAGTTCTTC.

This clone occurred once. This chain uses TRBV28 with TRBJ1-2, with TRBD1 matching 8 bases. The CDR3 extends over 16 amino acids. From germline, CDR1 is MDHEN and CDR2 SYDVKM. Trimming took 5 bases from V and 6 from J; bases not matched to a gene: 14. CDR3 nucleotide sequence: TGTGCCAGCAGTCCCATTTGGACAGGGAAAAGGGATGGCTACACCTTC. The encoded protein is CASSPIWTGKRDGYTF.

The V call is TRBV6-5, the J call TRBJ1-4; D unresolved. The CDR3 contains 15 residues. Germline V gene lookup returns CDR1 MNHEY and CDR2 SVGAGI. With 0 bases removed from V and 8 bases from J, the gap between germline ends came to 13 bases. In nucleotides, the CDR3 is TGTGCCAGCAGTTACTCTCGGGTCAGTAGCGAAAAACTGTTTTTT. Protein product: CASSYSRVSSEKLFF.

This clone was counted a single time. V and J are TRBV7-2 and TRBJ2-2, with D perhaps TRBD2 (6 bases). CDR3 length: 15 amino acids. The germline V gene encodes CDR1 SGHTA and CDR2 FQGNSA. Trimming stripped 2 bases from V and 6 bases from J, with 13 bases between. Written as DNA, the CDR3 is TGTGCCAGCAGCTTATCCCTAGCGAGTCCCGGGGAGCTGTTTTTT. Its protein is CASSLSLASPGELFF.

This rearrangement joins TRBV7-2 to TRBJ1-1; tentatively, D is TRBD1 (5 bases). Trimming took 2 bases from V and 1 from J, leaving 11 bases between them. The CDR3 runs to 15 residues. Per germline, CDR1 SGHTA and CDR2 FQGNSA. CDR3 DNA sequence: TGTGCCAGCAGCTTATCGGGGAGGGGGAACACTGAAGCTTTCTTT. Residues: CASSLSGRGNTEAFF.

This rearrangement joins TRBV5-1 to TRBJ2-3; D uncertain. Trimming cost V 3 bases and J 2 bases, with 7 bases left between them. CDR3 length: 13 residues. CDR1 is SGHRS, CDR2 YFSETQ, per germline. The CDR3 sequence is CASSSQTTDTQYF. The CDR3 DNA follows: TGCGCCAGCAGCTCACAGACCACAGATACGCAGTATTTT.

The chain combines TRBV7-2 with TRBJ1-2; 12 nucleotides line up with TRBD1. The V and J ends lost 3 bases and 8 bases, in that order; junction bases with no gene match: 4. The V gene's germline CDR1 is SGHTA and CDR2 FQGNSA. There are 14 residues in the CDR3. The chain's CDR3 is CASSLGQGAGGYTF. As DNA, the CDR3 is TGTGCCAGCAGCTTGGGACAGGGGGCTGGCGGCTACACCTTC.

This clone has just a few counts. The chain carries TRBV11-3 and TRBJ2-7; the match to TRBD2 covers 13 bases. J was trimmed by 7 bases and V by 2 bases; bases with no gene match: 8. Germline-derived CDR1 and CDR2 are SGHNT and YENEEA. The CDR3 sequence is 16 residues long. For the CDR3, the DNA is TGTGCCAGCAGCTTACCTCGGACTAGCGGGAGTTGGGAGCAGTACGTC. As protein: CASSLPRTSGSWEQYV.

V usage is TRBV28 and J usage is TRBJ2-2; the D is unclear. The V gene lost 6 bases and the J gene lost 4 bases, with 6 bases spanning the gap. The length of the CDR3 is 12 residues. Germline CDR1 reads MDHEN; CDR2 reads SYDVKM. CDR3 sequence (DNA): TGTGCCAGCAGCTATTCCACCGGGGAGCTGTTTTTT. It is translated as CASSYSTGELFF.